One T cell receptor beta chain is described in this entry. Its specificity is not known. The sample comes from a study of shared clonotypes between healthy human individuals. Whole-study results and caveats: Compared with memory subsets, naive subsets generally had larger estimated richness. Around 4.7% was the fraction of naive CD4 clonotypes found shared across a few donors.

TCRdb's table, derived via immunoSEQ multiplex PCR, lists solely in-frame clones and lacks some. The sample lists about 1.5 million clones, 95% to 99% seen once, with 0.4% to 0.45% in the top ten. Input material: naive CD4+ T cells sorted from blood. Sample subset: CD45RA+ positively selected. This receptor was taken from a man younger than 40 in good health.

This CDR3 reads CASSYGAGPTDTQYF. DNA for the CDR3: TGTGCCAGCAGTTACGGAGCGGGACCCACAGATACGCAGTATTTT. The chain recombines TRBV6-5 with TRBJ2-3, with TRBD2 identical over 7 bases. Germline CDR1 and CDR2: MNHEY and SVGAGI. Trimming cost V 2 bases and J 2 bases; bases outside gene matches: 4. The length of the CDR3 is 15 residues.